The 11 T cell receptor beta chains presented below share a single source sample, sequenced in a study of blood T cell repertoires in COVID-19. Sequencing used immunoSEQ multiplex PCR; TCRdb keeps in-frame clones, though not all of them. The sample has about 170,000 clones; around four fifths are singletons. Sequencing was done on a sample of peripheral blood. The receptor set was obtained from a woman of 80 years or more with acute or convalescent COVID-19.

This chain links TRBV9 with TRBJ2-5; 12 bases are shared with TRBD2. Trimming at V came to 3 bases and at J to 5 bases, leaving 8 bases not matched to a gene. Germline V CDR1 and CDR2: SGDLS, YYNGEE. This CDR3 comprises 16 residues. CDR3 amino acids: CASSASSGGAGETQYF. The CDR3 DNA follows: TGTGCCAGCAGCGCCTCTAGCGGGGGGGCAGGGGAGACCCAGTACTTC.

The CDR3 sequence: CAWNHPGEKLFF. CDR3 in DNA: TGTGCCTGGAATCACCCGGGAGAAAAACTGTTTTTT. The J gene is TRBJ1-4, the V gene TRBV30; D gene ambiguous. The CDR3 runs to 12 residues. V was cut by 4 bases and J by 8 bases, with 11 bases left in between. Germline lookup yields CDR1 GTSNPN and CDR2 SVGIG (reference sequence).

This chain joins TRBV2 and TRBJ1-5; TRBD1 matches at 7 bases. V shed 3 bases and J 4 bases; nucleotides not matched to a gene: 3. This CDR3 has 14 amino acids. Germline assignment: CDR1 SNHLY and CDR2 FYNNEI. For the CDR3, the DNA is TGTGCCAGCAGTGATCCAGGGGGGAATCAGCCCCAGCATTTT. This gives the protein CASSDPGGNQPQHF.

The rearrangement links TRBV27 to TRBJ1-6; no definite D call. The V end was cut by 0 bases, the J end by 13 bases, with 13 bases between. The CDR3 is made up of 14 amino acids. Germline V lookup: CDR1 MNHEY, CDR2 SMNVEV (reference sequence). CDR3 residues: CASSLSVAGYPLHF. The CDR3 nucleotides read TGTGCCAGCAGTTTATCAGTTGCGGGGTACCCCCTCCACTTT.

The chain couples TRBV19 to TRBJ1-2; D call uncertain. The CDR3 is 15 amino acids. The V and J ends lost 5 bases and 4 bases respectively, with 17 bases between them. In germline, CDR1 is LNHDA, CDR2 SQIVND (reference sequence). The CDR3: CASSQMPNSPYGYTF. As DNA, the CDR3 is TGTGCCAGTAGTCAGATGCCTAACAGCCCCTATGGCTACACCTTC.

Only one count was recorded for this clone. This chain links TRBV5-1 with TRBJ1-6; TRBD1 aligns across 10 bases. The V and J ends lost 3 bases and 3 bases, in that order; junction bases with no gene match: 0. This CDR3 spans 15 amino acids. The germline gives CDR1 SGHRS, CDR2 YFSETQ. In nucleotides, the CDR3 is TGCGCCAGCAGCTGGGACAGGGGCTATAATTCACCCCTCCACTTT. This sequence encodes CASSWDRGYNSPLHF.

This clone has just one count. The chain carries TRBV7-9 and TRBJ2-1, with TRBD2 matching over 7 bases. The length of the CDR3 is 15 residues. V gave up 4 bases and J gave up 9 bases; unmatched junction bases: 12. Per germline, CDR1 SEHNR and CDR2 FQNEAQ (reference sequence). Here the CDR3 reads CASSSGTNPRGEQFF. For the CDR3, the DNA is TGTGCCAGCAGCTCCGGGACTAACCCTCGTGGTGAGCAGTTCTTC.

This chain joins TRBV7-6 and TRBJ2-1; 12 bases agree with TRBD2. The V gene end was trimmed by 6 bases and the J gene end by 5 bases; junction bases not matched to a gene: 5. The V gene's germline CDR1 is SGHVS and CDR2 FNYEAQ. This CDR3 comprises 15 residues. This CDR3 is CASSLAGGPNNEQFF. The CDR3 DNA is TGTGCCAGCAGTCTAGCGGGAGGGCCAAACAATGAGCAGTTCTTC.

Only a few counts were recorded for this clone. V is TRBV3-1 (or the pseudogene TRBV3-2) and J is TRBJ2-4; 10 bases are a match to TRBD1. Germline CDR1 is LGHDT and CDR2 is YNNKEL (reference sequence). With V trimmed by 4 bases and J by 1 base, 13 bases remained unmatched. This CDR3 spans 19 amino acids. CDR3 sequence reads: CASSPEGDRGRVAKNIQYF. DNA for the CDR3: TGTGCCAGCAGCCCCGAGGGAGACAGGGGGCGGGTGGCCAAAAACATTCAGTACTTC.

The chain employs TRBV7-8 and TRBJ1-5; D may be TRBD1 (5 bases). The CDR3 spans 13 residues. The V end lost 5 bases, the J end lost 7 bases, and 12 bases lay between the germline ends. In germline, CDR1 is SGHVS, CDR2 FQNEAQ. The CDR3 sequence is CASSREGQQPQHF. CDR3 sequence (DNA): TGTGCCAGCAGCCGAGAGGGGCAACAGCCCCAGCATTTT.

The rearrangement joins TRBV20-1 to TRBJ1-1; D might be TRBD1 (6 bases). Germline V gene data show CDR1 as DFQATT and CDR2 as SNEGSKA (reference sequence). The CDR3 covers 11 residues. With 8 bases removed from V and 5 bases from J, the gap between germline ends came to 12 bases. The CDR3 loop is CSSTGKTEAFF. For the CDR3, the DNA is TGCAGTTCCACAGGGAAAACTGAAGCTTTCTTT.